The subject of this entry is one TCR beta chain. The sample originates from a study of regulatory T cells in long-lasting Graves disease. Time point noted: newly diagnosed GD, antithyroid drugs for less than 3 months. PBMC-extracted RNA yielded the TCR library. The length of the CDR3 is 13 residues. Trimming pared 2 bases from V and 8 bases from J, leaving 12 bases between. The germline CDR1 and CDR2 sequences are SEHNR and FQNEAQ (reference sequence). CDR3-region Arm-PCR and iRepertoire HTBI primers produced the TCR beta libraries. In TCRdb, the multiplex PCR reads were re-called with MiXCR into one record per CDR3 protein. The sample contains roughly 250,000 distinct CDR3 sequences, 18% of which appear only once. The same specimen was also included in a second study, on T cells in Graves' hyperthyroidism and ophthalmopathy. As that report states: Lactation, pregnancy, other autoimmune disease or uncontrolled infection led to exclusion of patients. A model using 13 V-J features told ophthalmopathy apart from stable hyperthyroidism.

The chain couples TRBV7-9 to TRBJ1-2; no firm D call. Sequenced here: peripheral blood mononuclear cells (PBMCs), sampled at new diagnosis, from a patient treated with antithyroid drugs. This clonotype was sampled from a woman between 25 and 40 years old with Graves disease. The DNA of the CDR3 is TGTGCCAGCAGCTTACTCATGGAAGAAGGCTACACCTTC. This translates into CASSLLMEEGYTF.